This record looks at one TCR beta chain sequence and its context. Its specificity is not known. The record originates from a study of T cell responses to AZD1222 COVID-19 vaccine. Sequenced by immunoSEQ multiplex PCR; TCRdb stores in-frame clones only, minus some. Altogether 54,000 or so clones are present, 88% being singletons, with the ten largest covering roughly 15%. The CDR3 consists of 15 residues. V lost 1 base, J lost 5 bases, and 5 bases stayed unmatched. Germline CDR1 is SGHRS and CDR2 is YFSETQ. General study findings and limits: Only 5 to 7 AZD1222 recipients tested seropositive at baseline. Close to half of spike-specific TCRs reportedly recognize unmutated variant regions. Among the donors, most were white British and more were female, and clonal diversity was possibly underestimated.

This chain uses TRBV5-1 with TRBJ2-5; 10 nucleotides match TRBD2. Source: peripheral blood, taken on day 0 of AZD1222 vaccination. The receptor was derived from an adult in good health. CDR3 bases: TGCGCCAGCAGCTTGAGCCTAGCGGGAGAGGAGACCCAGTACTTC. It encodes CASSLSLAGEETQYF.